This TCR beta chain was obtained from a study of blood T cell repertoires in COVID-19. CDR3 size: 13 residues. V lost 5 bases to trimming and J lost 6 bases, with 14 bases between them. From germline, CDR1 is MNHEY and CDR2 SVGAGI. The method was immunoSEQ multiplex PCR; TCRdb's version includes in-frame clones alone and lacks a portion of them. The sample carries fewer than 500,000 clones, approximately 86% recorded once. Enrolled through a virtual design, the participants were between roughly 18 and 95 years of age and came from some 25 US areas. The V call is TRBV6-5, the J call TRBJ2-7, with no clear D. The specimen was PBMCs or T cells enriched from blood (not recorded which). This clonotype was sampled from a woman younger than 35 who had recovered from COVID-19. Here the CDR3 reads CASSISHTLEQYF. DNA of the CDR3: TGTGCCAGCAGTATATCGCATACTCTCGAGCAGTACTTC.